The clone carrying this T cell receptor beta chain was seen only a few times. This record comes from a study of blood T cell repertoires in COVID-19. About the study: Specimens from acute and convalescent COVID-19 originated in the United States, Italy and Spain.

This CDR3 has 17 amino acids. After removal of 7 bases from V and 2 bases from J, the junction contained 12 bases not matched to a gene. CDR1 is SGDLS and CDR2 is YYNGEE in the germline V gene. Original handling: It was from reference gene primer amplification that nucleated cell counts were estimated. Sequenced by immunoSEQ multiplex PCR; TCRdb stores in-frame clones only, minus some. V and J calls and clone size come straight from that table; D and trimming were deduced from the DNA. Of over 70,000 clones in the sample, about 88% were seen once. The TCR comes from a human donor in a cohort sampled during active COVID-19. The rearrangement joins TRBV9 to TRBJ2-6; TRBD2 matches at 7 bases. The sample comprised peripheral blood. CDR3 protein: CASGSPPGGAGANVLTF. CDR3 in DNA: TGTGCCAGCGGAAGCCCTCCTGGGGGGGCTGGGGCCAACGTCCTGACTTTC.